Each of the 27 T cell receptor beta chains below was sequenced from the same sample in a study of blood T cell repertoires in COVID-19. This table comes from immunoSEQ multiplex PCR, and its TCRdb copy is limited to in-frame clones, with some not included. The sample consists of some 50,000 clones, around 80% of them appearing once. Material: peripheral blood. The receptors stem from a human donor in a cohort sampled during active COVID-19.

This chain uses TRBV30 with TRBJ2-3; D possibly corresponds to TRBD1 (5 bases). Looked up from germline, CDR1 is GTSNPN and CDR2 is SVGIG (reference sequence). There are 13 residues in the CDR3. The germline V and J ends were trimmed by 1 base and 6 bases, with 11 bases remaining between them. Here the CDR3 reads CAWSESGIDTQYF. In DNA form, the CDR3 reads TGTGCCTGGAGTGAATCAGGGATCGATACGCAGTATTTT.

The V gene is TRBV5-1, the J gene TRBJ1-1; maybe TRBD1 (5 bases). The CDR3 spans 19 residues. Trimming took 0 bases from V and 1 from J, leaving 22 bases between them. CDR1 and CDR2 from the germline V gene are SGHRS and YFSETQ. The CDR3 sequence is CASSLAPLGGGVGNTEAFF. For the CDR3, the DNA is TGCGCCAGCAGCTTGGCCCCACTCGGGGGAGGGGTGGGGAACACTGAAGCTTTCTTT.

In DNA form, the CDR3 reads TGTGCCAGCAGCCCTCGGACAGGGGGCACAGATACGCAGTATTTT. Amino acid sequence: CASSPRTGGTDTQYF. J is TRBJ2-3 and V is TRBV14; TRBD1 matches at 9 bases. CDR3 length: 15 residues. V shed 4 bases and J 1 base; nucleotides not matched to a gene: 3. The V gene's germline CDR1 is SGHDN and CDR2 FVKESK.

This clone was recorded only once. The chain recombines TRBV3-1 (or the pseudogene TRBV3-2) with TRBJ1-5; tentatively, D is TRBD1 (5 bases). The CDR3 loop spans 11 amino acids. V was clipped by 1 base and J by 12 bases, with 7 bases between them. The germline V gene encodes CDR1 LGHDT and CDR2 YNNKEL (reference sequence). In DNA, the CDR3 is TGTGCCAGCAGCCAAGGCGGACACCAGCATTTT. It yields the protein CASSQGGHQHF.

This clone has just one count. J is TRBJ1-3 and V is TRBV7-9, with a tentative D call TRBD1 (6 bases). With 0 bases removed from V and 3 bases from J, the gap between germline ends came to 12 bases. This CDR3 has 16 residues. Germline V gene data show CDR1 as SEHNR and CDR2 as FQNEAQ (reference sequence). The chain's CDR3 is CASSLARGALGNTIYF. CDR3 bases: TGTGCCAGCAGCTTAGCGCGGGGGGCGCTTGGAAACACCATATATTTT.

CDR3 nucleotide sequence: TGTGCCAGCAGCCGACGACTCTCTGGGGCCAACGTCCTGACTTTC. Translated: CASSRRLSGANVLTF. J is TRBJ2-6 and V is TRBV3-1 (or the pseudogene TRBV3-2); D ambiguous. V shed 4 bases and J shed 0 bases, with 7 bases lying between them. Germline CDR1 is LGHDT and CDR2 is YNNKEL (reference sequence). The CDR3 runs 15 residues.

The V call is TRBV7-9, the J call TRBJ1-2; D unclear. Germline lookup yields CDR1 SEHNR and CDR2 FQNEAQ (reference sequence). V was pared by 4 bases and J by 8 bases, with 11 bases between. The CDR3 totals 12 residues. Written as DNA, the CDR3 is TGTGCCAGCAGCTCTCAGGTGTTCGGCTACACCTTC. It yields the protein CASSSQVFGYTF.

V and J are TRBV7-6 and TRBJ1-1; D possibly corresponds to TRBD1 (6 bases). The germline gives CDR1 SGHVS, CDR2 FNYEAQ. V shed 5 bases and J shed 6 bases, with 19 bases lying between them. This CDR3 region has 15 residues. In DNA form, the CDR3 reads TGTGCCAGCAGCCCCCGAGACAGGATCTCAGCTGAAGCTTTCTTT. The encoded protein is CASSPRDRISAEAFF.

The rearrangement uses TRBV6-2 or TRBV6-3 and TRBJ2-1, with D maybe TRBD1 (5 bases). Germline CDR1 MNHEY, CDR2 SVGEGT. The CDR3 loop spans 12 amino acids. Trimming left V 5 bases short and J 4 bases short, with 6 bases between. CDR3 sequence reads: CASSDSYNEQFF. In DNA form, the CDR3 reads TGTGCCAGCAGTGACAGTTACAATGAGCAGTTCTTC.

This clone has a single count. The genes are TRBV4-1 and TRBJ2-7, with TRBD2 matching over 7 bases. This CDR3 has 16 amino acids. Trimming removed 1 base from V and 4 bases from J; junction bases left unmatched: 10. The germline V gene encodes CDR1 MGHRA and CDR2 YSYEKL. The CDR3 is CASSQGGGVYGYEQYF. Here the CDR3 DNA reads TGCGCCAGCAGCCAAGGGGGGGGAGTTTATGGTTACGAGCAGTACTTC.

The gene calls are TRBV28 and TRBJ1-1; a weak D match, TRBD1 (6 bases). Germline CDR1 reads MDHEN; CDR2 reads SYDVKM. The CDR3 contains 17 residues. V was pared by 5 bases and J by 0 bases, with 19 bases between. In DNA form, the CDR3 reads TGTGCCAGCAGTCACTGGATTGAAGGACAGATGAACACTGAAGCTTTCTTT. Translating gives CASSHWIEGQMNTEAFF.

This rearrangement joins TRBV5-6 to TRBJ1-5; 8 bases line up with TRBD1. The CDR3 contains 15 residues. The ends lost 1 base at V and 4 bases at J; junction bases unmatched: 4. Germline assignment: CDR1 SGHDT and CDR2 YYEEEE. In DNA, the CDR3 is TGTGCCAGCAGCTTGCGTGACAGGGGAAATCAGCCCCAGCATTTT. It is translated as CASSLRDRGNQPQHF.

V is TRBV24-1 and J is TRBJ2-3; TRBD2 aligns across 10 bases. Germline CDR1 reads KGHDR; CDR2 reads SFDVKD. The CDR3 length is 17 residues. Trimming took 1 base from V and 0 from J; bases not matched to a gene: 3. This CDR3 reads CATSDFQRGGSTDTQYF. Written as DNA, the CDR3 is TGTGCCACCAGTGATTTCCAGCGGGGGGGAAGCACAGATACGCAGTATTTT.

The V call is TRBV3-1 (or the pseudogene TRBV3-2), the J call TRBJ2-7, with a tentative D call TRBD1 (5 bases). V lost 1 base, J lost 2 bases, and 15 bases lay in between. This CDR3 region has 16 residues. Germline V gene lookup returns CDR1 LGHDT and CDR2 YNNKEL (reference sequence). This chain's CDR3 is CASSQAGVTGAYEQYF. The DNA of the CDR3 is TGTGCCAGCAGCCAAGCGGGCGTCACAGGCGCCTACGAGCAGTACTTC.

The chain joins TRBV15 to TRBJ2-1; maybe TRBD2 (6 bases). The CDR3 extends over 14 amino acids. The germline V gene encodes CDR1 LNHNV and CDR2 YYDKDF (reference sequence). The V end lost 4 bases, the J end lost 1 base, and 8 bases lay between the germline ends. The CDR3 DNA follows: TGTGCCACCAGCACGGGACTTTCCTACAATGAGCAGTTCTTC. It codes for CATSTGLSYNEQFF.

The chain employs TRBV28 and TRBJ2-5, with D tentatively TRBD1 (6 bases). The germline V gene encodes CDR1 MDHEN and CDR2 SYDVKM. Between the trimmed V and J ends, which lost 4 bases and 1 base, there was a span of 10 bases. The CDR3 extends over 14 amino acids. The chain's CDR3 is CASSYGTTQETQYF. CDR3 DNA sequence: TGTGCCAGCAGTTACGGGACAACCCAAGAGACCCAGTACTTC.

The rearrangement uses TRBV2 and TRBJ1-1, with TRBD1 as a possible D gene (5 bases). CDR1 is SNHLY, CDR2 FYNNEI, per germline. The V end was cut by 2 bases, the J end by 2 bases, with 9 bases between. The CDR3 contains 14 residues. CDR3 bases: TGTGCCAGCAGTGAAAATAGGGGTAACACTGAAGCTTTCTTT. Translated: CASSENRGNTEAFF.

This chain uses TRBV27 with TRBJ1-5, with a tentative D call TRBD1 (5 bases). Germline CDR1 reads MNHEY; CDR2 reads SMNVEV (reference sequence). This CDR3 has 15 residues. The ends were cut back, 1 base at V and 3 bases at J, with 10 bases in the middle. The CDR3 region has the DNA TGTGCCAGCAGTTTATTCGGGGGGTACAATCAGCCCCAGCATTTT. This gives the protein CASSLFGGYNQPQHF.

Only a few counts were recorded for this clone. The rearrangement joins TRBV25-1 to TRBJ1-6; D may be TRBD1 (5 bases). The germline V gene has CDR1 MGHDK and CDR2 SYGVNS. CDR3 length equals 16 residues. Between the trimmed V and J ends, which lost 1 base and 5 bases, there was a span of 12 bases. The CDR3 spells CASSELGSGHNSPLHF. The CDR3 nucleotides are TGTGCCAGCAGTGAATTAGGCTCAGGGCATAATTCACCCCTCCACTTT. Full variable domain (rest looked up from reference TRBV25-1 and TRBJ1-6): EADIYQTPRYLVIGTGKKITLECSQTMGHDKMYWYQQDPGMELHLIHYSYGVNSTEKGDLSSESTVSRIRTEHFPLTLESARPSHTSQYLCASSELGSGHNSPLHFGNGTRLTVT.

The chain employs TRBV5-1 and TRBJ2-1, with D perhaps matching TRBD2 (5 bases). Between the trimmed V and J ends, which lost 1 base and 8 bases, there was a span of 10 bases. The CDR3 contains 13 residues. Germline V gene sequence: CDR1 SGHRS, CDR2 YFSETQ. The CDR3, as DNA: TGCGCCAGCAGCTTGTATGGTAGCGATGAGCAGTTCTTC. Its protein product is CASSLYGSDEQFF. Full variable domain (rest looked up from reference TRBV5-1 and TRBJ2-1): KAGVTQTPRYLIKTRGQQVTLSCSPISGHRSVSWYQQTPGQGLQFLFEYFSETQRNKGNFPGRFSGRQFSNSRSEMNVSTLELGDSALYLCASSLYGSDEQFFGPGTRLTVL.

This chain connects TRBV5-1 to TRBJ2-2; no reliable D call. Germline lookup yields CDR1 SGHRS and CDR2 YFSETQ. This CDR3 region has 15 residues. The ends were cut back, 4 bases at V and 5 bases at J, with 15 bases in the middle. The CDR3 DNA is TGCGCCAGCAGCGGCAGTGTTGTCGGGACCGGGGAGCTGTTTTTT. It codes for CASSGSVVGTGELFF.

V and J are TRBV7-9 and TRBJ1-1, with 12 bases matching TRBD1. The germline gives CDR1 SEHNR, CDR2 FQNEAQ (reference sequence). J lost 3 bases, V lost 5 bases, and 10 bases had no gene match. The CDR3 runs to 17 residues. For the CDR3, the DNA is TGTGCCAGCAGCCTCGGGACAGGGGGCGCTTGGGACACTGAAGCTTTCTTT. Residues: CASSLGTGGAWDTEAFF. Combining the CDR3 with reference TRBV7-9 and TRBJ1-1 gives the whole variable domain DTGVSQNPRHKITKRGQNVTFRCDPISEHNRLYWYRQTLGQGPEFLTYFQNEAQLEKSRLLSDRFSAERPKGSFSTLEIQRTEQGDSAMYLCASSLGTGGAWDTEAFFGQGTRLTVV.

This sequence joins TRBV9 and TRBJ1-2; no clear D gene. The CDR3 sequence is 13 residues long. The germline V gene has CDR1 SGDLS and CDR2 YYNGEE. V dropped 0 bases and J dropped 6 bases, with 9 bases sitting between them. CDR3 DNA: TGTGCCAGCAGCGTAGAAGCGAGGAATGGCTACACCTTC. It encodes CASSVEARNGYTF.

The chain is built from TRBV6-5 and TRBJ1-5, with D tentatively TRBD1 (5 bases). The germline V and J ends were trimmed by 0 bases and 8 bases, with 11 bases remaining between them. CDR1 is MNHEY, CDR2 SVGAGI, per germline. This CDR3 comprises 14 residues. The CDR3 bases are TGTGCCAGCAGTTACTCGGGGGGATACGAGCCCCAGCATTTT. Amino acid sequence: CASSYSGGYEPQHF.

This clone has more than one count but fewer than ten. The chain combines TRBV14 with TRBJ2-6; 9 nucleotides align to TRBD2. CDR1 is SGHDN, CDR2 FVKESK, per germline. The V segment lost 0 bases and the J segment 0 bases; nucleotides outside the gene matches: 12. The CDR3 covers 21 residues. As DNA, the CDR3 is TGTGCCAGCAGCCAAGAAGGTTTAGTTCTAGCGGGATCCTCTGGGGCCAACGTCCTGACTTTC. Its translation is CASSQEGLVLAGSSGANVLTF. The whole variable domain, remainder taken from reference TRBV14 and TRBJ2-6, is EAGVTQFPSHSVIEKGQTVTLRCDPISGHDNLYWYRRVMGKEIKFLLHFVKESKQDESGMPNNRFLAERTGGTYSTLKVQPAELEDSGVYFCASSQEGLVLAGSSGANVLTFGAGSRLTVL.

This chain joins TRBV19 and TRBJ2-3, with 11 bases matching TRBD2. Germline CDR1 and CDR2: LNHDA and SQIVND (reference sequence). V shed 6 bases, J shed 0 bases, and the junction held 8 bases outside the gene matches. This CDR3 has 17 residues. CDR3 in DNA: TGTGCCAGTAGGCCTAGCGGGAGGTCCCTTAGCACAGATACGCAGTATTTT. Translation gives CASRPSGRSLSTDTQYF.

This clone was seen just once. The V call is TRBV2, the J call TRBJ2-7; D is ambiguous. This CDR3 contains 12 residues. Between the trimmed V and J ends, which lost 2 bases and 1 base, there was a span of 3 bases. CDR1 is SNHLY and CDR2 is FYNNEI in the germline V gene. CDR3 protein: CASSELSYEQYF. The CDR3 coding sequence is TGTGCCAGCAGTGAACTATCCTACGAGCAGTACTTC.